Presented here are 5 T cell receptor beta chains from one specimen sequenced in a study of blood T cell repertoires in COVID-19. TCRdb keeps only in-frame clones here, not all; method: immunoSEQ multiplex PCR. The sample consists of some 140,000 clones, about 90% of them appearing once. The sequenced sample was peripheral blood. Receptor source: a man between 45 and 60 years old with active COVID-19.

The chain combines TRBV7-2 with TRBJ1-1, with TRBD1 as a possible D gene (6 bases). The germline V gene has CDR1 SGHTA and CDR2 FQGNSA. The CDR3 sequence is 13 residues long. V was trimmed by 4 bases and J by 4 bases, leaving 10 bases between them. CDR3 nucleotide sequence: TGTGCCAGCAGCTCAGAAGGGGGCACTGAAGCTTTCTTT. It is translated as CASSSEGGTEAFF.

V is TRBV7-9 and J is TRBJ1-2; no clear D. This CDR3 comprises 16 residues. Germline CDR1 reads SEHNR; CDR2 reads FQNEAQ (reference sequence). V was shortened by 1 base and J by 0 bases, with 12 bases between the two germline ends. CDR3: CASSLGVGVTNYGYTF. The DNA of the CDR3 is TGTGCCAGCAGCTTAGGTGTAGGAGTAACTAACTATGGCTACACCTTC.

This clone was seen only a few times. V is TRBV4-3 and J is TRBJ1-2; 8 bases map to TRBD1. The junction had 7 bases not matched to a gene; V was cut back by 0 bases and J by 4 bases. The germline V gene has CDR1 LGHNA and CDR2 YSLEER. The CDR3 is made up of 16 amino acids. This CDR3 is CASSQDEQGGAYGYTF. The CDR3 nucleotides read TGCGCCAGCAGCCAAGACGAACAGGGGGGCGCCTATGGCTACACCTTC.

The V call is TRBV6-2 or TRBV6-3, the J call TRBJ2-3; 11 nucleotides line up with TRBD2. The V gene end was trimmed by 5 bases and the J gene end by 4 bases; junction bases not matched to a gene: 5. Germline V gene data show CDR1 as MNHEY and CDR2 as SVGEGT. This CDR3 has 15 amino acids. CDR3 DNA: TGTGCCAGCAGTAATCTAGCGGGGGGATCAGATACGCAGTATTTT. This sequence encodes CASSNLAGGSDTQYF.

The V call is TRBV27, the J call TRBJ1-2, with TRBD1 matching 8 bases. This CDR3 has 15 amino acids. The junction had 13 bases not matched to a gene; V was cut back by 5 bases and J by 8 bases. Per germline, CDR1 MNHEY and CDR2 SMNVEV (reference sequence). DNA of the CDR3: TGTGCCAGCAGTCCCAGGGACAGGCCCATGATGGGCTACACCTTC. This gives the protein CASSPRDRPMMGYTF.